What follows are 11 T cell receptor beta chains derived from one specimen sequenced in a study of cytomegalovirus exposure and HLA in healthy donors listed by TCRdb under 2017. The method behind the library was the immunoSEQ multiplex PCR assay. As stored in TCRdb, this immuneACCESS dataset retains in-frame rearrangements with V and J assigned. A fraction of the clones does not appear; measured against another copy, unresolved V genes explain less than half of the discrepancy, and the remainder lacks a known reason. The sample has over 200,000 clones on record, 90% of them singletons. In total, the top ten clones hold roughly 3% of the sample. Sample: PBMCs. These receptors were taken from a woman under 40 in good health and CMV-seronegative.

The chain employs TRBV19 and TRBJ2-4; D gene unclear. V lost 3 bases and J 8 bases, leaving 5 bases between the germline ends. CDR1 LNHDA and CDR2 SQIVND come from the germline V gene (reference sequence). The CDR3 spans 11 residues. In nucleotides, the CDR3 is TGTGCCAGTAGTATCTCGTACATTCAGTACTTC. Amino acid sequence: CASSISYIQYF.

The chain couples TRBV9 to TRBJ2-7; 11 bases fit TRBD2. CDR1 is SGDLS, CDR2 YYNGEE, per germline. J lost 1 base, V lost 0 bases, and 0 bases had no gene match. The length of the CDR3 is 15 residues. CDR3 DNA sequence: TGTGCCAGCAGCGTAGGACTAGCGGGATCCTACGAGCAGTACTTC. The encoded protein is CASSVGLAGSYEQYF.

V is TRBV5-4 and J is TRBJ2-5; 14 positions agree with TRBD2. V dropped 4 bases and J dropped 5; count of bases not matched to a gene: 4. The CDR3 runs 15 residues. Germline V gene lookup returns CDR1 SGHNT and CDR2 YYREEE (reference sequence). The CDR3 bases are TGTGCCAGCAGCCGGGGACTAGCGGGAGATGAGACCCAGTACTTC. This gives the protein CASSRGLAGDETQYF.

The chain couples TRBV4-3 to TRBJ2-2; 12 nucleotides match TRBD2. Germline CDR1 LGHNA, CDR2 YSLEER. The trim removed 0 bases at V and 5 bases at J, leaving 10 bases unmatched. There are 19 residues in the CDR3. In DNA form, the CDR3 reads TGCGCCAGCAGCCAAGAGTTCCTTGGACTAGCGGGACGGACCGGGGAGCTGTTTTTT. Translation gives CASSQEFLGLAGRTGELFF.

The chain employs TRBV9 and TRBJ2-1; the match to TRBD2 covers 13 bases. The CDR3 extends over 18 amino acids. V shed 3 bases, J shed 5 bases, and the junction held 11 bases outside the gene matches. Germline V gene lookup returns CDR1 SGDLS and CDR2 YYNGEE. The CDR3, as DNA: TGTGCCAGCAGCGCAGACCCTAGGACTAGCGGGAGACACAATGAGCAGTTCTTC. This encodes CASSADPRTSGRHNEQFF.

The V call is TRBV28, the J call TRBJ2-3; D not certain. CDR3 length: 9 amino acids. The V end was cut by 8 bases, the J end by 9 bases, with 6 bases between. Germline V lookup: CDR1 MDHEN, CDR2 SYDVKM. Here the CDR3 DNA reads TGTGCCAGCGGCAGGACGCAGTATTTT. As protein: CASGRTQYF.

This chain connects TRBV7-9 to TRBJ2-1; TRBD2 is a possible D gene (6 bases). Germline V gene data show CDR1 as SEHNR and CDR2 as FQNEAQ (reference sequence). The CDR3 covers 18 residues. V was pared by 0 bases and J by 1 base, with 16 bases between. The CDR3 is CASSLAAGSSRSYNEQFF. Here the CDR3 DNA reads TGTGCCAGCAGCTTAGCGGCGGGATCATCCCGATCCTACAATGAGCAGTTCTTC. The full variable domain, rest sourced from reference TRBV7-9 and TRBJ2-1, is DTGVSQNPRHKITKRGQNVTFRCDPISEHNRLYWYRQTLGQGPEFLTYFQNEAQLEKSRLLSDRFSAERPKGSFSTLEIQRTEQGDSAMYLCASSLAAGSSRSYNEQFFGPGTRLTVL.

V usage is TRBV28 and J usage is TRBJ2-7; no firm D call. Trimming shortened V by 3 bases and J by 2 bases, and 8 bases separated the two germline ends. Germline CDR1 reads MDHEN; CDR2 reads SYDVKM. CDR3 length equals 13 residues. This CDR3 is CASSFYGPYEQYF. CDR3 in DNA: TGTGCCAGCAGTTTCTACGGCCCCTACGAGCAGTACTTC.

The CDR3 sequence is CASSQVLSNEQFF. CDR3 bases: TGCGCCAGCAGCCAAGTACTGAGCAATGAGCAGTTCTTC. The chain is built from TRBV4-3 and TRBJ2-1; D is unresolved. The germline V gene encodes CDR1 LGHNA and CDR2 YSLEER. V lost 1 base and J lost 6, with 7 bases in between. The CDR3 length is 13 residues.

V and J are TRBV6-1 and TRBJ2-3, with TRBD2 matching over 11 bases. The CDR3 totals 14 residues. V lost 8 bases to trimming and J lost 6 bases; unmatched junction nucleotides: 7. The germline gives CDR1 MNHNS, CDR2 SASEGT. This CDR3 is CASLLAGEGDTQYF. CDR3 bases: TGTGCCAGCCTACTAGCGGGAGAGGGGGATACGCAGTATTTT.

Comments on this clone: A junction end diverges from the germline sequence, so it may reflect a read error. The V gene is TRBV2, the J gene TRBJ2-4; 13 nucleotides align to TRBD2. CDR3 size: 15 residues. In germline, CDR1 is SNHLY, CDR2 FYNNEI. The CDR3 spells CAGRGTSGVKNIQYF. CDR3 bases: TGTGCCGGCAGAGGGACTAGCGGGGTCAAAAACATTCAGTACTTC.